The 15 T cell receptor beta chains presented below share a single source sample, sequenced in a study of siplizumab effects on memory and regulatory T cells. Method: immunoSEQ multiplex PCR; TCRdb's copy keeps in-frame clones and lacks some. Of 90,000 to 95,000 clones in the sample, 96% are singletons; the top ten hold 0.031%. The source material was naive CD4+ T cells sorted from blood. These receptors came from a human donor in good health.

CDR3 amino acids: CASSLTLNSDTQYF. CDR3 in DNA: TGTGCCAGCAGCTTAACCCTCAACTCAGATACGCAGTATTTT. The chain is built from TRBV7-6 and TRBJ2-3; D call uncertain. Germline V gives CDR1 SGHVS, CDR2 FNYEAQ. Trimming pared 2 bases from V and 4 bases from J, leaving 10 bases between. This CDR3 region has 14 residues.

The chain joins TRBV5-4 to TRBJ2-5; 8 bases map to TRBD2. CDR3 length equals 15 residues. Per the germline V gene, CDR1 is SGHNT and CDR2 is YYREEE (reference sequence). The V segment lost 0 bases and the J segment 0 bases; nucleotides outside the gene matches: 1. The CDR3 DNA is TGTGCCAGCAGCTTGGTAGCGGGGTACCAAGAGACCCAGTACTTC. This translates into CASSLVAGYQETQYF.

The chain is built from TRBV7-3 and TRBJ2-2, with TRBD1 matching 7 bases. From germline, CDR1 is SGHTA and CDR2 FQGTGA. There are 17 residues in the CDR3. V shed 8 bases and J 0 bases; nucleotides not matched to a gene: 12. DNA of the CDR3: TGTGCCAGCGCTCCTTCAGGGGGACGCTCGAACACCGGGGAGCTGTTTTTT. Its translation: CASAPSGGRSNTGELFF.

CDR3 DNA sequence: TGTGCTAGTGGTTTCGTTGGCACAGATACGCAGTATTTT. Its translation: CASGFVGTDTQYF. The genes are TRBV12-5 and TRBJ2-3, with unresolved D. Germline V CDR1 and CDR2: LGHNT, FRNRAP. Trimming stripped 3 bases from V and 1 base from J, with 5 bases between. This CDR3 has 13 residues.

This chain joins TRBV9 and TRBJ1-1; tentative D call: TRBD1 (5 bases). The V and J ends lost 3 bases and 4 bases respectively, with 16 bases between them. Germline V gene sequence: CDR1 SGDLS, CDR2 YYNGEE. The CDR3 runs to 15 residues. CDR3 residues: CASSGTPGRGTEAFF. Here the CDR3 DNA reads TGTGCCAGCAGCGGAACGCCCGGGAGGGGCACTGAAGCTTTCTTT.

The V call is TRBV19, the J call TRBJ1-6; TRBD1 matches 8 bases. CDR1 is LNHDA, CDR2 SQIVND, per germline (reference sequence). V dropped 4 bases and J dropped 10; count of bases not matched to a gene: 6. The CDR3 runs to 14 residues. CDR3 DNA: TGTGCCAGTAGTACGACAGGGGAGCAATCACCCCTCCACTTT. This codes for CASSTTGEQSPLHF.

V and J are TRBV7-9 and TRBJ2-3; D unclear. Trimming removed 3 bases from V and 0 bases from J, with 13 bases in between. CDR3 size: 16 residues. Germline CDR1 reads SEHNR; CDR2 reads FQNEAQ (reference sequence). The CDR3 loop is CASSFTAVVSTDTQYF. For the CDR3, the DNA is TGTGCCAGCAGCTTTACCGCGGTGGTTAGCACAGATACGCAGTATTTT. Together with reference TRBV7-9 and TRBJ2-3, the CDR3 gives the full variable domain: DTGVSQNPRHKITKRGQNVTFRCDPISEHNRLYWYRQTLGQGPEFLTYFQNEAQLEKSRLLSDRFSAERPKGSFSTLEIQRTEQGDSAMYLCASSFTAVVSTDTQYFGPGTRLTVL.

This chain connects TRBV25-1 to TRBJ2-2; no clear D. There are 15 residues in the CDR3. The V gene's germline CDR1 is MGHDK and CDR2 SYGVNS. Trimming removed 3 bases from V and 2 bases from J, with 10 bases in between. The CDR3 DNA follows: TGTGCCAGCAGTGATAGAAGACACAACACCGGGGAGCTGTTTTTT. The encoded protein is CASSDRRHNTGELFF.

The chain combines TRBV11-2 with TRBJ1-6; D call uncertain. V gave up 1 base and J gave up 0 bases, with 7 bases separating them. Germline values: CDR1 SGHAT, CDR2 FQNNGV. This CDR3 has 16 residues. The CDR3 region is CASSLGGPSYNSPLHF. In nucleotides, the CDR3 is TGTGCCAGCAGCTTAGGAGGGCCCTCCTATAATTCACCCCTCCACTTT.

V usage is TRBV9 and J usage is TRBJ2-7; D is possibly TRBD2 (6 bases). The germline gives CDR1 SGDLS, CDR2 YYNGEE. V lost 0 bases, J lost 2 bases, and 12 bases lay in between. The CDR3 totals 15 residues. Here the CDR3 reads CASSVDRDSPYEQYF. The CDR3 nucleotides are TGTGCCAGCAGCGTAGATCGGGACTCCCCCTACGAGCAGTACTTC. The full variable domain, with the rest looked up from reference TRBV9 and TRBJ2-7, is DSGVTQTPKHLITATGQRVTLRCSPRSGDLSVYWYQQSLDQGLQFLIQYYNGEERAKGNILERFSAQQFPDLHSELNLSSLELGDSALYFCASSVDRDSPYEQYFGPGTRLTVT.

V usage is TRBV21-1 and J usage is TRBJ2-1; the table gives TRBD1 as D, unverified against the DNA. TRBV21-1 is a known pseudogene. The CDR3 extends over 15 amino acids. The CDR3 nucleotides are TGTGCCAGCAGCCCCCGGGACAGGGCTTGCAATGAGCAGTTCTTC. Translating it yields CASSPRDRACNEQFF.

The chain has TRBV7-3 and TRBJ2-6; D is uncertain. V dropped 0 bases and J dropped 2 bases, with 8 bases sitting between them. CDR1 and CDR2 from the germline V gene are SGHTA and FQGTGA. The CDR3 is 16 amino acids. CDR3 DNA sequence: TGTGCCAGCAGCTTAACGGGGATCCCTGGGGCCAACGTCCTGACTTTC. It yields the protein CASSLTGIPGANVLTF.

V gene TRBV27 combines with J gene TRBJ2-7; no clear D. Trimming removed 4 bases from V and 0 bases from J, with 19 bases in between. CDR3 length: 17 residues. Germline values: CDR1 MNHEY, CDR2 SMNVEV (reference sequence). The CDR3 DNA is TGTGCCAGCAGTTCCGCCTCGGGCTTTCCCCTCTCCTACGAGCAGTACTTC. Translating it yields CASSSASGFPLSYEQYF.

V and J are TRBV21-1 and TRBJ2-5; the table gives TRBD2 as D, unverified against the DNA. TRBV21-1 represents a pseudogene. The CDR3 runs 14 residues. The DNA for the CDR3 is TGTGCCAGCAGCAAAAAACTAGTTCGGGAGACCCAGTACTTC. It translates to CASSKKLVRETQYF.

The chain carries TRBV6-1 and TRBJ2-7; D is undetermined. The germline gives CDR1 MNHNS, CDR2 SASEGT. The CDR3 covers 15 residues. V was cut by 0 bases and J by 2 bases, with 11 bases left in between. Written as DNA, the CDR3 is TGTGCCAGCAGTGAAGCGCCTACAAGAACCTACGAGCAGTACTTC. It codes for CASSEAPTRTYEQYF.